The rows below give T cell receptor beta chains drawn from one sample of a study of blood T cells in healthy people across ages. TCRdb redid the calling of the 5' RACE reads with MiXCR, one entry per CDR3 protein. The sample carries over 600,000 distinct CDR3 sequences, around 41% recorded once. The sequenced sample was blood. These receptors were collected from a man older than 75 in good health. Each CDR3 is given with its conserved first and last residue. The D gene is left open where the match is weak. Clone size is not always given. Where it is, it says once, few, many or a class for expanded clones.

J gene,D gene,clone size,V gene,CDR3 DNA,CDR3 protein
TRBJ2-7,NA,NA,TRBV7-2,TGTGCCAGCAGCTTCTACGGGGGTGAGCAGTACTTC,CASSFYGGEQYF
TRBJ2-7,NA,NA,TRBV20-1,TGCAGTGCTAGAGATCCGGTCAGATCCTACGAGCAGTACTTC,CSARDPVRSYEQYF
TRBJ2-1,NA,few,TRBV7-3,TGTGCCAGCAGCTTGGATGTTGTTCGTCCCCCCCATGAGCAGTTCTTC,CASSLDVVRPPHEQFF
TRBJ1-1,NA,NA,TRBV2,TGTGCCAGCGCAATCACTATGAACACTGAAGCTTTCTTT,CASAITMNTEAFF
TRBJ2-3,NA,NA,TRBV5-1,TGCGCCAGCAGCCCTGACGGTCCGGGGAGATCGTTGAATACAGATACGCAGTATTTT,CASSPDGPGRSLNTDTQYF
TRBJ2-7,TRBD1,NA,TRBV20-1,TGCAGTGCAGTGGTTACAGGGGACGAGCAGTACTTC,CSAVVTGDEQYF
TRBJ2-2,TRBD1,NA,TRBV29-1,TGCAGCGTTGAAGTGCGACAGGGTCCCGGGGAGCTGTTTTTT,CSVEVRQGPGELFF
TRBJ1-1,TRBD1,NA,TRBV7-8,TGTGCCAGCAGCTTAGCAAACAGGGGAAGTATCACTTTCTTT,CASSLANRGSITFF
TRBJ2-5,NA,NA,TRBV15,TGTGCCACCAGCATAAGGGGGACCCAGTACTTC,CATSIRGTQYF
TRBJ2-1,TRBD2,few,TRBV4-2,TGTGCCAGCAGCCCAGGGACTAGCGGGGGAAGCGGTGAGCAGTTCTTC,CASSPGTSGGSGEQFF
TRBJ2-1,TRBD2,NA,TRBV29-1,TGCAGCGTTGACTGGACCGGGGGGGATGAGCAGTTCTTC,CSVDWTGGDEQFF
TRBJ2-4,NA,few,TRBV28,TGTGCCAGCAATATACTGGGACTCCCTCAGTACTTC,CASNILGLPQYF
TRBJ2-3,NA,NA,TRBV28,TGTGCCAGCAGGCCGCACAGCACAGATACGCAGTATTTT,CASRPHSTDTQYF
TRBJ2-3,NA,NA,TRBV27,TGTGCCAGCAGTTTAAGAGGGTCAGATACGCAGTATTTT,CASSLRGSDTQYF
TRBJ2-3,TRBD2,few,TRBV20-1,TGCAGTGCTAGACCGACTAGCGGGGTTACAGATACGCAGTATTTT,CSARPTSGVTDTQYF
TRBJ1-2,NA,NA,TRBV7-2,TGTGCCAGCGGCTTAAACCAAGCCGGGGCGGATGGCTACACCTTC,CASGLNQAGADGYTF
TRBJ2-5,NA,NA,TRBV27,TGTGCCAGCAGTTTATGGGGGACGGGAGAGACCCAGTACTTC,CASSLWGTGETQYF
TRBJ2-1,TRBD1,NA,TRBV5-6,TGTGCCAGCAGCTTGGGGACAGGGTTTTCAAGTGAGCAGTTCTTC,CASSLGTGFSSEQFF
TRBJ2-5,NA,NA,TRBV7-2,TGTGCCAGCAGGGAGGGCTCAGGAGGTAAAGAGACCCAGTACTTC,CASREGSGGKETQYF
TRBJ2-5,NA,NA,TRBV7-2,TGTGCCAGCAACTTAGCGGACAGTTTGGACCCCTACAATGAGCAGTACTTC,CASNLADSLDPYNEQYF
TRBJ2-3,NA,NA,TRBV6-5,TGTGCCAGCAGTTACTCGAAAACCTCTTGGGGCACAGATACGCAGTATTTT,CASSYSKTSWGTDTQYF
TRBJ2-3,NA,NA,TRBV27,TGTGCCAGCAGTTTACTGGGGTTTACAGATACGCAGTATTTT,CASSLLGFTDTQYF
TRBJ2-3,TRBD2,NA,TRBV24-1,TGTGCCACCAGTGATCCTGGACTAGCGGCCGCAGATACGCAGTATTTT,CATSDPGLAAADTQYF
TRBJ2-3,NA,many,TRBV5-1,TGCGCCAGCAGCGTATACCGGTCTGACTATAGCACAGATACGCAGTATTTT,CASSVYRSDYSTDTQYF
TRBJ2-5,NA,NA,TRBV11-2,TGTGCCAGCAGCCCCTCGCGGACAAAGCAGTACTTC,CASSPSRTKQYF
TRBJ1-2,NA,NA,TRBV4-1,TGCGCCAGCAGCCAAGTAGTAGTGTCCAACTATGGCTACACCTTC,CASSQVVVSNYGYTF
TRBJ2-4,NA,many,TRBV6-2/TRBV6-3,TGTGCCAGCAGACCCCTGGGATCATTAGCCAAAAACATTCAGTACTTC,CASRPLGSLAKNIQYF
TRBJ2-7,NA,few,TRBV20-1,TGCAGTGCTAGAGAAGGCGAGCAGTACTTC,CSAREGEQYF
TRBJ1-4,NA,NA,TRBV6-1,TGTGCCAGCAGTGACCAGATAACTAATGAAAAACTGTTTTTT,CASSDQITNEKLFF
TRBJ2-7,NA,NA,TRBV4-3,TGCGCCAGCAGCCAAGACTACGGGACCTACGAGCAGTACTTC,CASSQDYGTYEQYF
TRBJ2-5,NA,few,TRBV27,TGTGCCAGCAGTTTTTCCCCCGGGGGAGGTGGAGAGACCCAGTACTTC,CASSFSPGGGGETQYF
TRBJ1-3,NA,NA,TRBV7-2,TGTGCCAGCAGCAGAGACTCGACTTTTGCAAACACCATATATTTT,CASSRDSTFANTIYF
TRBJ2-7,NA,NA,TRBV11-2,TGTGCCAGCAGCTTAGTGTCTAACTCCTACGAGCAGTACTTC,CASSLVSNSYEQYF
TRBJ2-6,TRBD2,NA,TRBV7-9,TGTGCCAGCAGCTTTCCTAGCGGGAGATCTGGGGCCAACGTCCTGACTTTC,CASSFPSGRSGANVLTF
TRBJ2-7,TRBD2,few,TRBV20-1,TGCAGTGCAGGGACTAGGGGGACCTACGAGCAGTACTTC,CSAGTRGTYEQYF
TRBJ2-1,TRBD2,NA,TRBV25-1,TGTGCCAGCAGTGAATTAGAGGGACGGGCTAGCGGGAGAGATGATTACAATGAGCAGTTCTTC,CASSELEGRASGRDDYNEQFF
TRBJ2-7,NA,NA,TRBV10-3,TGTGCCATCAGGGCGGGGGCGACATCCTACAATGAGCAGTACTTC,CAIRAGATSYNEQYF
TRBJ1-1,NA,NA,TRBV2,TGTGCCAGCAGTGAACAGCGCACCCCGTACACTGAAGCTTTCTTT,CASSEQRTPYTEAFF
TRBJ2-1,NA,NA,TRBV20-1,TGCAGTGCTAGAGTTACTAGCTCCTGGAATGAGCAGTTCTTC,CSARVTSSWNEQFF
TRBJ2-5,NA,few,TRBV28,TGTGCCAGCAGTCCTACTGGGGTTGGACAAGAGACCCAGTACTTC,CASSPTGVGQETQYF
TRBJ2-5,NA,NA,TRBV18,TGTGCCAGCTCACCCCCGAAGGGAATTGGAGAGACCCAGTACTTC,CASSPPKGIGETQYF
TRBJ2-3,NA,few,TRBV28,TGTGCCAGCTATGGGGATACGCAGTATTTT,CASYGDTQYF
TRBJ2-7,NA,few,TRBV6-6,TGTGCCAGCAGGACCACATGGGAGCAGTACTTC,CASRTTWEQYF
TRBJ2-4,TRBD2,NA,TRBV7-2,TGTGCCAGCAGCTTAGACCGGGGGGTGGGCATTCAGTACTTC,CASSLDRGVGIQYF
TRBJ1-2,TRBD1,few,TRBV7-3,TGTGCCAGCAGCTCCCACGGGACAGGAGGAAAACTTAACTATGGCTACACCTTC,CASSSHGTGGKLNYGYTF
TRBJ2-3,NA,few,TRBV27,TGTGCCAGCAGTGTACACAGGGCTGATACGCAGTATTTT,CASSVHRADTQYF
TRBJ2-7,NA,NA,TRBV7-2,TGTGCCAGCAGCCGACCCCTCGATCGGACAGACAATCCCTACGAGCAGTACTTC,CASSRPLDRTDNPYEQYF
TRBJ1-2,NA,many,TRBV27,TGTGCCAGCAGTTTTCAGGGTAACTATGGCTACACCTTC,CASSFQGNYGYTF
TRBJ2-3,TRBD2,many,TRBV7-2,TGTGCCAGCAGCACCGGGACTAGCGGGAGCACAGATACGCAGTATTTT,CASSTGTSGSTDTQYF
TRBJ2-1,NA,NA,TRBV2,TGTGCCAGCAGGGCAGTTTACAATGAGCAGTTCTTC,CASRAVYNEQFF
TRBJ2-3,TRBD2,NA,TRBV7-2,TGTGCCAGCAGCCCAGATGGACTAGCGCGGACAGATACGCAGTATTTT,CASSPDGLARTDTQYF
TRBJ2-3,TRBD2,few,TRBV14,TGTGCCAGCAGCCAAGGAGTCGGGAGGCCCCCAGATACGCAGTATTTT,CASSQGVGRPPDTQYF